A single sample is the source of the 20 T cell receptor beta chains below, sequenced in a study of molecular identifiers for immune sequencing clone quantification. A single record per CDR3 protein comes from TCRdb applying MiXCR to the PCR reads. The sample has nearly 650,000 distinct CDR3 sequences, about 25% seen once. Sequencing was done on a sample of naive CD8+ T cells from blood, with Jurkat cell RNA spiked in. Subset specified: FACS-sorted CD8+CD4-CCR7+CD45RA+ naive T cells. These receptors were obtained from a human donor in good health. Some libraries in this study had Jurkat cell RNA spiked in.

The CDR3 nucleotides are TGTGCCAGCAGCTTAGTGGAACTAGCGGGGGCCGAGCAGTTCTTC. The encoded protein is CASSLVELAGAEQFF. This rearrangement joins TRBV11-2 to TRBJ2-1; 11 bases line up with TRBD2. V trimming: 1 base; J trimming: 10 bases; junction bases outside the gene matches: 6. Germline CDR1 SGHAT, CDR2 FQNNGV. The CDR3 spans 15 residues. Supplemented by reference TRBV11-2 and TRBJ2-1, the full variable domain reads EAGVAQSPRYKIIEKRQSVAFWCNPISGHATLYWYQQILGQGPKLLIQFQNNGVVDDSQLPKDRFSAERLKGVDSTLKIQPAKLEDSAVYLCASSLVELAGAEQFFGPGTRLTVL.

The rearrangement links TRBV7-9 to TRBJ2-7, with 10 bases fitting TRBD2. With V trimmed by 5 bases and J by 2 bases, 6 bases remained unmatched. This CDR3 has 15 amino acids. CDR1 and CDR2 from the germline V gene are SEHNR and FQNEAQ (reference sequence). Here the CDR3 reads CASSPTSGPPYEQYF. The CDR3 bases are TGTGCCAGCAGCCCGACTAGCGGGCCTCCCTACGAGCAGTACTTC.

This clonotype occurred many times. V gene TRBV30 combines with J gene TRBJ2-5, with a weak D call TRBD2 (6 bases). CDR1 is GTSNPN, CDR2 SVGIG, per germline (reference sequence). Trimming pared 4 bases from V and 2 bases from J, leaving 11 bases between. This CDR3 has 13 amino acids. The CDR3 DNA reads TGTGCCTGGAACCAGGGACTTCAAGAGACCCAGTACTTC. Its translation is CAWNQGLQETQYF.

This clonotype has at least ten counts. The chain carries TRBV6-2 or TRBV6-3 and TRBJ1-1, with D uncertain. This CDR3 is built from 12 residues. The V gene lost 2 bases and the J gene lost 5 bases, with 6 bases spanning the gap. The germline V gene has CDR1 MNHEY and CDR2 SVGEGT. The CDR3 region is CASSYLGTEAFF. For the CDR3, the DNA is TGTGCCAGCAGTTACCTGGGTACTGAAGCTTTCTTT.

The CDR3 sequence: CASSPTPGLVYEQYF. For the CDR3, the DNA is TGCGCCAGCAGCCCCACCCCGGGGTTAGTCTACGAGCAGTACTTC. The chain carries TRBV4-1 and TRBJ2-7, with D possibly being TRBD2 (5 bases). Between the trimmed V and J ends, which lost 4 bases and 3 bases, there was a span of 16 bases. This CDR3 spans 15 amino acids. Germline-derived CDR1 and CDR2 are MGHRA and YSYEKL.

This chain's CDR3 is CASRLTSGGRYEQYF. In DNA form, the CDR3 reads TGTGCCAGCAGGCTGACTAGCGGGGGACGCTACGAGCAGTACTTC. The rearrangement links TRBV13 to TRBJ2-7; TRBD2 matches at 12 bases. The CDR3 totals 15 residues. Trimming removed 6 bases from V and 3 bases from J; junction bases left unmatched: 6. Looked up from germline, CDR1 is PRHDT and CDR2 is FYEKMQ (reference sequence).

On this clonotype: A far larger clone is a single base away, which makes a read error likely. This chain joins TRBV12-3 or TRBV12-4 and TRBJ1-1; TRBD1 might be the D (6 bases). The CDR3 spans 14 residues. Trimming left V 3 bases short and J 7 bases short, with 15 bases between. CDR3 amino acids: CASSFRGGGIEAFF. The DNA for the CDR3 is TGTGCCAGCAGTTTCCGCGGGGGCGGCATTGAAGCTTTCTTT.

In its sample, this clonotype was seen a few times. The V gene is TRBV28, the J gene TRBJ1-2; 8 bases agree with TRBD1. This CDR3 comprises 15 residues. CDR1 MDHEN and CDR2 SYDVKM come from the germline V gene. V dropped 5 bases and J dropped 4; count of bases not matched to a gene: 9. CDR3 DNA: TGTGCCAGCAGTCGACAGGGGACAGTCCTCTATGGCTACACCTTC. This translates into CASSRQGTVLYGYTF.

This chain joins TRBV5-1 and TRBJ2-7; TRBD2 agrees at 11 bases. Germline CDR1 SGHRS, CDR2 YFSETQ. V lost 7 bases and J lost 4; bases outside the gene matches: 10. The length of the CDR3 is 15 residues. The CDR3 DNA sequence: TGCGCCAGCGGCTCCACTAGCGGGGGATCGTACGAGCAGTACTTC. Amino acids: CASGSTSGGSYEQYF.

Worth noting for this clonotype: Possible read error: a much larger clone is one base away. The V and J genes are TRBV19 and TRBJ2-1, with no clear D. CDR1 and CDR2 from the germline V gene are LNHDA and SQIVND (reference sequence). This CDR3 spans 14 amino acids. For the CDR3, the DNA is TGTGCCATTAGTAACGACCTTACCCACAATGAGCAGTTCTTC. Amino acid sequence: CAISNDLTHNEQFF.

The chain uses TRBV12-3 or TRBV12-4 and TRBJ2-7, with D uncertain. Trimming removed 10 bases at V and 2 bases at J, with 15 bases between. CDR3 length: 13 amino acids. CDR3 sequence: CANSGHPPYEQYF. For the CDR3, the DNA is TGTGCCAACTCCGGGCACCCGCCCTACGAGCAGTACTTC.

Details on this clonotype: The CDR3 does not end in the conserved phenylalanine or tryptophan, so this is likely a read error. The CDR3 region is CASSFPTDTQYL. As DNA, the CDR3 is TGTGCCAGCAGTTTCCCCACAGATACGCAGTATTTA. The chain carries TRBV27 and TRBJ2-3; no clear D. CDR3 size: 12 residues. V lost 3 bases, J lost 2 bases, and 3 bases lay in between. Germline V gives CDR1 MNHEY, CDR2 SMNVEV (reference sequence).

This clonotype has more than one count but fewer than ten. The genes are TRBV3-1 and TRBJ2-5; tentatively, D is TRBD2 (6 bases). Per the germline V gene, CDR1 is LGHDT and CDR2 is YNNKEL (reference sequence). The CDR3 loop spans 17 amino acids. V was clipped by 0 bases and J by 0 bases, with 14 bases between them. CDR3 loop: CASSQDLMSGHQETQYF. The CDR3 nucleotides read TGTGCCAGCAGCCAAGATTTGATGAGCGGGCACCAAGAGACCCAGTACTTC.

The chain uses TRBV5-8 and TRBJ2-7, with D perhaps matching TRBD2 (6 bases). Trimming took 3 bases from V and 6 from J, leaving 13 bases between them. The length of the CDR3 is 13 residues. Per the germline V gene, CDR1 is SGHTS and CDR2 is YDEGEE. The chain's CDR3 is CASSYQAGSEQYF. DNA of the CDR3: TGTGCCAGCAGCTACCAAGCCGGGAGCGAGCAGTACTTC.

In its sample, this clonotype was seen a few times. V gene TRBV15 combines with J gene TRBJ2-7; D is ambiguous. Germline V lookup: CDR1 LNHNV, CDR2 YYDKDF (reference sequence). The CDR3 is made up of 13 amino acids. Between the trimmed V and J ends, which lost 0 bases and 6 bases, there was a span of 9 bases. DNA of the CDR3: TGTGCCACCAGCAGAGAAATCCCGGTCGAGCAGTACTTC. It specifies CATSREIPVEQYF.

With respect to this clonotype: The conserved phenylalanine or tryptophan is not found at the CDR3 terminus, so this likely reflects a read error. The chain couples TRBV20-1 to TRBJ2-7; TRBD2 aligns across 9 bases. The length of the CDR3 is 13 residues. With V trimmed by 8 bases and J by 0 bases, 5 bases remained unmatched. The V gene's germline CDR1 is DFQATT and CDR2 SNEGSKA (reference sequence). This CDR3 reads CSPQRGDSYEQYL. DNA for the CDR3: TGCAGTCCACAGCGGGGGGACTCCTACGAGCAGTACCTC.

This clonotype was observed a few times. A much larger clone sits a single nucleotide away, making a read error possible. V and J are TRBV28 and TRBJ2-7; the match to TRBD2 covers 9 bases. V was pared by 9 bases and J by 4 bases, with 16 bases of the junction left unmatched. The CDR3 is 16 residues long. Germline loops: CDR1 MDHEN, CDR2 SYDVKM. In DNA form, the CDR3 reads TGTGCCAGTACGGTGAGCGGGGGGCTGATTGGATACGAGCAGTACTTC. Its protein is CASTVSGGLIGYEQYF.

This rearrangement joins TRBV21-1 to TRBJ1-2; TRBD1 is taken as the D call from the table, unchecked against the DNA. TRBV21-1 is flagged as a pseudogene. This CDR3 is built from 18 residues. The CDR3 DNA follows: TGTGCCAGCACCCCCGGGACAGACTTAATCCCCCATAACTATGGCTACACCTTC. Protein product: CASTPGTDLIPHNYGYTF.

This clonotype appeared a few times. The chain has TRBV15 and TRBJ2-1, with 13 bases fitting TRBD2. V trimming: 0 bases; J trimming: 8 bases; junction bases outside the gene matches: 7. Per germline, CDR1 LNHNV and CDR2 YYDKDF (reference sequence). This CDR3 has 17 residues. CDR3 region: CATSRDVLAGGQYEQFF. The DNA for the CDR3 is TGTGCCACCAGCAGAGATGTACTAGCGGGGGGGCAGTATGAGCAGTTCTTC. The full variable domain, with the rest looked up from reference TRBV15 and TRBJ2-1, is DAMVIQNPRYQVTQFGKPVTLSCSQTLNHNVMYWYQQKSSQAPKLLFHYYDKDFNNEADTPDNFQSRRPNTSFCFLDIRSPGLGDTAMYLCATSRDVLAGGQYEQFFGPGTRLTVL.

This clonotype was seen more than once but under ten times. One junction end does not reproduce the germline sequence, and a read error may be involved. The chain couples TRBV7-2 to TRBJ2-3; possible D gene TRBD1, 6 bases. Germline CDR1 and CDR2: SGHTA and FQGNSA. This CDR3 comprises 14 residues. CDR3 coding DNA: TGTGCCAGCAGCCAGTCTGGGGGCACAGATACGCGGTATTTT. As protein: CASSQSGGTDTRYF.